This note documents a single T cell receptor (beta chain) sequence. The target antigen is unknown. The data derive from a study of beta chain features in type 1 diabetes. Study-wide context: Similarity in age, gender and cell yields was seen between patients and healthy donors.

Findings of the study overall: PCR might preferentially amplify shorter templates, equally in patients and controls. When VDJ junctions were examined, type 1 diabetes patients showed fewer insertions and more deletions.

Sorted CD4+ subsets: naive, central memory, regulatory, stem cell-like memory (CD45RO/CCR7/CD25/CD127/CD95/CD27 panel). The sequenced template was cDNA made from the entire isolated RNA. Some clones are missing from TCRdb's copy, which holds only in-frame ones; the method was immunoSEQ multiplex PCR. Here the sample spans nearly 250,000 clones, around an eighth being singletons. The TCR sequence derives from a woman in her thirties or forties in good health. The sequencing input was naive CD4+ T cells from blood.

The CDR3 DNA is TGTGCCAGTAGTTTGAAACCGGGACAGGCTTCCTACGAGCAGTACTTC. This encodes CASSLKPGQASYEQYF. The gene calls are TRBV19 and TRBJ2-7, with 8 bases that match TRBD1. CDR3 length: 16 amino acids. Germline CDR1 and CDR2: LNHDA and SQIVND (reference sequence). With 5 bases clipped from V and 1 base from J, the junction kept 10 bases outside the gene matches.